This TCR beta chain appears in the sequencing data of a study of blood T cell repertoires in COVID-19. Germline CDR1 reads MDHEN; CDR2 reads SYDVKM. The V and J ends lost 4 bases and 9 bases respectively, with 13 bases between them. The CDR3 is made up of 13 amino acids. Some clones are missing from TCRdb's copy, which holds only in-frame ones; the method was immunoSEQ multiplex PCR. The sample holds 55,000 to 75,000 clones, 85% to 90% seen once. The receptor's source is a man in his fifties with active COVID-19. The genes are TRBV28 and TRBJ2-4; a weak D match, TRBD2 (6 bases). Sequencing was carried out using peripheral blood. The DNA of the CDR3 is TGTGCCAGCAGTTCCCCCCTCGGGGGCATTCAGTACTTC. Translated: CASSSPLGGIQYF. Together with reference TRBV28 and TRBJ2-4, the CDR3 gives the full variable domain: DVKVTQSSRYLVKRTGEKVFLECVQDMDHENMFWYRQDPGLGLRLIYFSYDVKMKEKGDIPEGYSVSREKKERFSLILESASTNQTSMYLCASSSPLGGIQYFGAGTRLSVL.